One sample yielded the 32 T cell receptor beta chains listed below, sequenced in a study of blood T cell repertoires in COVID-19. Only in-frame clones appear in the TCRdb table, and some are missing; sequencing was by immunoSEQ multiplex PCR. The sample holds tens of thousands of clones, approximately 89% seen once. Sequences were obtained from peripheral blood. Every receptor here comes from a woman in her forties or fifties with active COVID-19.

The CDR3 here is CASSPHVGGLNTEAFF. In DNA, the CDR3 is TGTGCCAGCAGCCCTCACGTGGGGGGATTGAACACTGAAGCTTTCTTT. The chain carries TRBV11-2 and TRBJ1-1; possibly TRBD1 for D (5 bases). This CDR3 is built from 16 residues. Germline loops: CDR1 SGHAT, CDR2 FQNNGV. V lost 5 bases and J lost 0, with 16 bases in between.

CDR3 sequence: CASRRGSNQPQHF. The CDR3 coding sequence is TGCGCCAGCAGGAGGGGGAGCAATCAGCCCCAGCATTTT. The genes are TRBV23-1 and TRBJ1-5, with D possibly matching TRBD1 (6 bases). TRBV23-1 is identified as an open reading frame with a role that is uncertain. Trimming shortened V by 6 bases and J by 1 base, and 7 bases separated the two germline ends. The CDR3 totals 13 residues.

CDR3 loop: CASSELGSGQPQHF. The CDR3 DNA follows: TGTGCCAGCAGTGAATTAGGGTCGGGGCAGCCCCAGCATTTT. The chain links TRBV25-1 to TRBJ1-5; D call uncertain. Germline CDR1 MGHDK, CDR2 SYGVNS. The CDR3 has 14 residues. V was shortened by 1 base and J by 7 bases, with 11 bases between the two germline ends. The variable domain in full, with the rest retrieved from reference TRBV25-1 and TRBJ1-5, is EADIYQTPRYLVIGTGKKITLECSQTMGHDKMYWYQQDPGMELHLIHYSYGVNSTEKGDLSSESTVSRIRTEHFPLTLESARPSHTSQYLCASSELGSGQPQHFGDGTRLSIL.

The rearrangement joins TRBV6-1 to TRBJ2-2, with 10 positions matching TRBD1. The germline gives CDR1 MNHNS, CDR2 SASEGT. The CDR3 loop spans 16 amino acids. The junction had 4 bases not matched to a gene; V was cut back by 3 bases and J by 3 bases. The chain's CDR3 is CASSDHGTGDTGELFF. Written as DNA, the CDR3 is TGTGCCAGCAGTGACCACGGGACAGGGGACACCGGGGAGCTGTTTTTT.

This chain uses TRBV5-1 with TRBJ2-2; a possible D gene is TRBD2 (6 bases). This CDR3 contains 17 residues. The V end was cut by 3 bases, the J end by 7 bases, with 22 bases between. The germline V gene has CDR1 SGHRS and CDR2 YFSETQ. The CDR3 DNA reads TGCGCCAGCAGCTCGAGTCCGGGACTGGACATAAACGGGGAGCTGTTTTTT. The encoded protein is CASSSSPGLDINGELFF.

The chain joins TRBV10-3 to TRBJ2-2; TRBD1 is a possible D gene (5 bases). The CDR3 consists of 14 residues. V was shortened by 5 bases and J by 4 bases, with 11 bases between the two germline ends. Germline CDR1 ENHRY, CDR2 SYGVKD. The CDR3 is CAISRTDSTGELFF. The CDR3 DNA is TGTGCCATCAGTCGTACAGACAGCACCGGGGAGCTGTTTTTT.

This chain uses TRBV19 with TRBJ2-5; 10 nucleotides line up with TRBD2. The germline V gene encodes CDR1 LNHDA and CDR2 SQIVND (reference sequence). After removal of 5 bases from V and 6 bases from J, the junction contained 6 bases not matched to a gene. The CDR3 is 14 residues long. CDR3 nucleotides: TGTGCCAGTAGTGCCGGGACTAGCGATAAGACCCAGTACTTC. This encodes CASSAGTSDKTQYF.

The chain combines TRBV11-2 with TRBJ1-1; D is perhaps TRBD1 (6 bases). This CDR3 is built from 17 residues. CDR1 is SGHAT and CDR2 is FQNNGV in the germline V gene. Trimming took 5 bases from V and 0 from J, leaving 19 bases between them. The CDR3 region is CASSTQGPPRLNTEAFF. As DNA, the CDR3 is TGTGCCAGCAGCACCCAGGGGCCGCCAAGATTGAACACTGAAGCTTTCTTT.

This clone was recorded once. This rearrangement joins TRBV3-1 (or the pseudogene TRBV3-2) to TRBJ1-6, with D unclear. The CDR3 extends over 12 amino acids. V lost 4 bases to trimming and J lost 6 bases, with 4 bases between them. Germline CDR1 is LGHDT and CDR2 is YNNKEL (reference sequence). The CDR3 nucleotides are TGTGCCAGCAGCCCTACTAATTCACCCCTCCACTTT. This gives the protein CASSPTNSPLHF.

This clone has a single count. The chain recombines TRBV5-1 with TRBJ2-3; D perhaps matches TRBD1 (6 bases). Trimming stripped 5 bases from V and 3 bases from J, with 16 bases between. The germline V gene has CDR1 SGHRS and CDR2 YFSETQ. This CDR3 spans 15 amino acids. The CDR3 nucleotides are TGCGCCAGCAGGAGACAGGCGGAAGGGACAGATACGCAGTATTTT. Translating gives CASRRQAEGTDTQYF.

J is TRBJ1-1 and V is TRBV30; 9 positions agree with TRBD1. The V gene end was trimmed by 3 bases and the J gene end by 1 base; junction bases not matched to a gene: 9. The CDR3 is made up of 16 amino acids. In germline, CDR1 is GTSNPN, CDR2 SVGIG (reference sequence). The CDR3 loop is CAWSPLDRGWNTEAFF. As DNA, the CDR3 is TGTGCCTGGAGCCCCCTCGACAGGGGGTGGAACACTGAAGCTTTCTTT.

CDR3: CTCRGRAGEDEQYF. Written as DNA, the CDR3 is TGCACCTGCCGGGGGAGAGCGGGAGAAGACGAGCAGTACTTC. V usage is TRBV1 and J usage is TRBJ2-7; the table gives TRBD2 as D, unverified against the DNA. TRBV1 is a pseudogene segment. The CDR3 is made up of 14 amino acids.

CDR3 residues: CASSEQGADTQYF. DNA of the CDR3: TGTGCCAGCAGTGAGCAGGGCGCAGATACGCAGTATTTT. V usage is TRBV25-1 and J usage is TRBJ2-3; D might be TRBD1 (5 bases). The CDR3 contains 13 residues. Germline V gives CDR1 MGHDK, CDR2 SYGVNS. With 3 bases removed from V and 4 bases from J, the gap between germline ends came to 8 bases.

V gene TRBV20-1 combines with J gene TRBJ1-6; tentatively, D is TRBD1 (6 bases). The CDR3 has 14 amino acids. V was shortened by 3 bases and J by 9 bases, with 15 bases between the two germline ends. Germline V CDR1 and CDR2: DFQATT, SNEGSKA (reference sequence). CDR3: CSASQGTQGSPLHF. DNA of the CDR3: TGCAGTGCTAGTCAGGGGACGCAGGGTTCACCCCTCCACTTT.

As regards this clone: At the DNA level, this CDR3 is encoded by other sequences in the same sample as well. This chain joins TRBV9 and TRBJ2-7; D is perhaps TRBD2 (6 bases). The germline V and J ends were trimmed by 0 bases and 2 bases, with 9 bases remaining between them. The length of the CDR3 is 14 residues. The germline V gene encodes CDR1 SGDLS and CDR2 YYNGEE. This CDR3 is CASSVGGGTYEQYF. In DNA form, the CDR3 reads TGTGCCAGCAGCGTAGGAGGAGGGACCTACGAGCAGTACTTC.

The rearrangement joins TRBV4-1 to TRBJ2-3; D possibly corresponds to TRBD1 (5 bases). The CDR3 sequence is 14 residues long. In germline, CDR1 is MGHRA, CDR2 YSYEKL. Trimming removed 0 bases from V and 6 bases from J, with 10 bases in between. The CDR3 nucleotides are TGCGCCAGCAGCCAAGACAGGGCCGGTGATACGCAGTATTTT. This codes for CASSQDRAGDTQYF.

V usage is TRBV11-3 and J usage is TRBJ2-2; a weak D match, TRBD1 (6 bases). Germline V CDR1 and CDR2: SGHNT, YENEEA. V was pared by 4 bases and J by 4 bases, with 10 bases between. The CDR3 is 14 amino acids. CDR3 in DNA: TGTGCCAGCAGCTCGGTACAGGGCACCGGGGAGCTGTTTTTT. This translates into CASSSVQGTGELFF.

V gene TRBV5-1 combines with J gene TRBJ1-1, with TRBD1 as a possible D gene (6 bases). Trimming took off 5 bases at V and 0 bases at J, with 11 bases between the two ends. The CDR3 has 14 residues. From germline, CDR1 is SGHRS and CDR2 YFSETQ. The chain's CDR3 is CASRVQGLNTEAFF. The CDR3 nucleotides read TGCGCCAGCAGGGTACAGGGTTTGAACACTGAAGCTTTCTTT.

The chain has TRBV30 and TRBJ2-1; D not resolved. The CDR3 contains 14 residues. In germline, CDR1 is GTSNPN, CDR2 SVGIG (reference sequence). Trimming took 5 bases from V and 9 from J, leaving 20 bases between them. The CDR3 loop is CAWRVIKNAREQFF. The CDR3 DNA reads TGTGCCTGGCGAGTAATCAAGAACGCGCGTGAGCAGTTCTTC.

The chain uses TRBV19 and TRBJ2-7, with D possibly being TRBD1 (6 bases). V was trimmed by 5 bases and J by 3 bases, leaving 11 bases between them. This CDR3 comprises 13 residues. The germline V gene encodes CDR1 LNHDA and CDR2 SQIVND (reference sequence). The CDR3 DNA sequence: TGTGCCAGTAGTCTGGGACAATACTACGAGCAGTACTTC. Its protein product is CASSLGQYYEQYF.

The V and J genes are TRBV14 and TRBJ1-5; 7 bases are a match to TRBD1. This CDR3 has 14 amino acids. Germline assignment: CDR1 SGHDN and CDR2 FVKESK. After removal of 1 base from V and 7 bases from J, the junction contained 4 bases not matched to a gene. The CDR3 here is CASSQVGGGQPQHF. CDR3 DNA: TGTGCCAGCAGCCAAGTCGGAGGGGGCCAGCCCCAGCATTTT.

The V gene is TRBV4-1, the J gene TRBJ2-1, with 9 bases that match TRBD2. There are 16 residues in the CDR3. Germline V CDR1 and CDR2: MGHRA, YSYEKL. J was trimmed by 5 bases and V by 1 base; bases with no gene match: 6. Here the CDR3 DNA reads TGCGCCAGCAGCCAAGGACGCGGGAGGGGGGACAATGAGCAGTTCTTC. Residues: CASSQGRGRGDNEQFF.

The chain is built from TRBV19 and TRBJ1-4; D uncertain. V lost 0 bases and J lost 7, with 18 bases in between. This CDR3 contains 17 residues. Germline V gene lookup returns CDR1 LNHDA and CDR2 SQIVND (reference sequence). The CDR3 DNA reads as TGTGCCAGTAGTATAGATCGGAAGGCGGGCATCGGTGAAAAACTGTTTTTT. It is translated as CASSIDRKAGIGEKLFF.

The chain carries TRBV7-8 and TRBJ2-1; D is perhaps TRBD2 (6 bases). Germline CDR1 and CDR2: SGHVS and FQNEAQ. V lost 1 base and J lost 9, with 10 bases in between. The CDR3 loop spans 13 amino acids. The CDR3 nucleotides are TGTGCCAGCAGCTTAGGCGGGGATCCTGAGCAGTTCTTC. Translation: CASSLGGDPEQFF.

This clone was counted only a few times. This chain connects TRBV10-1 to TRBJ1-5; D ambiguous. The CDR3 totals 13 residues. Trimming removed 4 bases from V and 3 bases from J, with 7 bases in between. Germline CDR1 reads WNHNN; CDR2 reads SYGVQD (reference sequence). CDR3 coding DNA: TGCGCCAGCAGTGCGGCGGACAATCAGCCCCAGCATTTT. Translated, it gives CASSAADNQPQHF.

The chain joins TRBV24-1 to TRBJ2-7, with 7 bases that match TRBD2. This CDR3 has 14 residues. V was pared by 4 bases and J by 9 bases, with 11 bases of the junction left unmatched. In germline, CDR1 is KGHDR, CDR2 SFDVKD. The CDR3 reads CATSDPGTTTPQYF. CDR3 nucleotides: TGTGCCACCAGTGACCCCGGGACTACGACTCCGCAGTACTTC.

The chain couples TRBV6-2 or TRBV6-3 to TRBJ1-4; D call uncertain. Germline CDR1 reads MNHEY; CDR2 reads SVGEGT. V was trimmed by 8 bases and J by 8 bases, leaving 21 bases between them. This CDR3 comprises 15 residues. For the CDR3, the DNA is TGTGCCAGCGGCCCCAGGCTCCCCCGGATGGAAAAACTGTTTTTT. This gives the protein CASGPRLPRMEKLFF.

This rearrangement joins TRBV13 to TRBJ1-1; a weak D match, TRBD1 (5 bases). Germline V CDR1 and CDR2: PRHDT, FYEKMQ (reference sequence). The CDR3 length is 19 residues. Trimming shortened V by 5 bases and J by 0 bases, and 25 bases separated the two germline ends. The CDR3 DNA sequence: TGTGCCAGCAGCGCCGGGGGAATGTGGGGCAAGGAAATGAACACTGAAGCTTTCTTT. It codes for CASSAGGMWGKEMNTEAFF.

The chain couples TRBV12-3 or TRBV12-4 to TRBJ2-3; no clear D gene. V lost 4 bases and J 1 base, leaving 6 bases between the germline ends. The CDR3 is made up of 13 amino acids. CDR3 amino acids: CASSSRGTDTQYF. CDR3 coding DNA: TGTGCCAGCAGTTCTCGCGGCACAGATACGCAGTATTTT.

The chain employs TRBV9 and TRBJ2-2, with 7 bases fitting TRBD2. After removal of 2 bases from V and 0 bases from J, the junction contained 7 bases not matched to a gene. The CDR3 covers 17 residues. Per the germline V gene, CDR1 is SGDLS and CDR2 is YYNGEE. CDR3 DNA: TGTGCCAGCAGCGTCGTCCTCCTAGCGGCGAACACCGGGGAGCTGTTTTTT. Translation: CASSVVLLAANTGELFF.

V is TRBV4-2 and J is TRBJ2-1; 7 nucleotides line up with TRBD2. This CDR3 is 16 amino acids long. Germline V gene lookup returns CDR1 LGHNA and CDR2 YNFKEQ. Unmatched junction bases numbered 3, after V lost 0 bases and J lost 1 base. The CDR3 DNA reads TGTGCCAGCAGCCAAGAAGTCGGGGGGTCCTACAATGAGCAGTTCTTC. This translates into CASSQEVGGSYNEQFF.

The chain links TRBV27 to TRBJ2-7; the match to TRBD2 covers 9 bases. The junction had 3 bases not matched to a gene; V was cut back by 6 bases and J by 3 bases. In germline, CDR1 is MNHEY, CDR2 SMNVEV (reference sequence). The CDR3 sequence is 13 residues long. For the CDR3, the DNA is TGTGCCAGCAGGGCTAGCGGGAACTACGAGCAGTACTTC. It translates to CASRASGNYEQYF.